Shown below are 14 T cell receptor beta chains from a single sample sequenced in a study of T cell repertoires in ileal Crohn's disease. Clones were sequenced by immunoSEQ multiplex PCR, and TCRdb holds only the in-frame ones, with some missing. Here the sample spans several thousand clones, more than 80% being singletons. Sequencing was carried out using ileal tissue. These receptors originate from an adult with Crohn's disease.

This chain connects TRBV9 to TRBJ2-7; D is ambiguous. CDR1 and CDR2 (germline): SGDLS, YYNGEE. Trimming took 0 bases from V and 0 from J, leaving 10 bases between them. The CDR3 has 15 amino acids. CDR3 loop: CASSVVPASSYEQYF. The CDR3 bases are TGTGCCAGCAGCGTAGTTCCCGCGAGCTCCTACGAGCAGTACTTC.

The chain is built from TRBV30 and TRBJ2-1; 9 bases are a match to TRBD2. J lost 6 bases, V lost 4 bases, and 7 bases had no gene match. Germline V gene sequence: CDR1 GTSNPN, CDR2 SVGIG (reference sequence). The CDR3 is 14 residues long. Here the CDR3 DNA reads TGTGCCTGGAAAGGCGGGAGGGCCGGCAATGAGCAGTTCTTC. As protein: CAWKGGRAGNEQFF.

This chain links TRBV19 with TRBJ1-5, with 9 bases matching TRBD1. V lost 6 bases, J lost 7 bases, and 10 bases stayed unmatched. Germline V CDR1 and CDR2: LNHDA, SQIVND (reference sequence). This CDR3 has 15 amino acids. The CDR3 protein is CASSRRDRGEQPQHF. For the CDR3, the DNA is TGTGCCAGTAGCCGACGAGACAGGGGGGAACAGCCCCAGCATTTT.

This clone was picked up a small number of times. The chain recombines TRBV5-1 with TRBJ2-5; D gene uncertain. The CDR3 totals 12 residues. V lost 5 bases and J 5 bases, leaving 10 bases between the germline ends. Germline-derived CDR1 and CDR2 are SGHRS and YFSETQ. The CDR3 DNA is TGCGCCAGCAGTCTACCCCGGGAGACCCAGTACTTC. This codes for CASSLPRETQYF.

The chain employs TRBV11-2 and TRBJ2-3; 7 bases align to TRBD2. There are 13 residues in the CDR3. J gave up 6 bases and V 3 bases, and 3 bases lay outside the gene matches. Germline CDR1 is SGHAT and CDR2 is FQNNGV. The CDR3 DNA is TGTGCCAGCAGCTTTGGACTAGTGGATACGCAGTATTTT. Its translation: CASSFGLVDTQYF.

This chain links TRBV4-1 with TRBJ2-7, with D possibly matching TRBD1 (5 bases). The CDR3 length is 14 residues. Germline assignment: CDR1 MGHRA and CDR2 YSYEKL. Trimming took 0 bases from V and 3 from J, leaving 9 bases between them. The CDR3 coding sequence is TGCGCCAGCAGCCAAGATACAGGAATCTACGAGCAGTACTTC. This encodes CASSQDTGIYEQYF.

The chain has TRBV5-1 and TRBJ2-1, with 7 nucleotides matching TRBD2. This CDR3 spans 18 amino acids. Trimming removed 4 bases from V and 3 bases from J; junction bases left unmatched: 16. Germline values: CDR1 SGHRS, CDR2 YFSETQ. CDR3 in amino acids: CASSKGLVAGGNYNEQFF. In DNA form, the CDR3 reads TGCGCCAGCAGCAAGGGACTTGTAGCGGGTGGAAACTACAATGAGCAGTTCTTC.

This chain uses TRBV20-1 with TRBJ1-5; D is unclear. The CDR3 loop spans 11 amino acids. CDR1 is DFQATT, CDR2 SNEGSKA, per germline (reference sequence). V lost 3 bases, J lost 9 bases, and 9 bases lay in between. The chain's CDR3 is CSASVSGPQHF. The CDR3 nucleotides are TGCAGTGCTAGTGTGTCGGGGCCCCAGCATTTT.

This clone has more than one count but fewer than ten. CDR3 nucleotides: TGCGCCAGCACCAGGGGAGCGGGAGATAGTGAGCAGTTCTTC. The encoded protein is CASTRGAGDSEQFF. The chain couples TRBV4-1 to TRBJ2-1, with 8 bases fitting TRBD2. The germline V gene has CDR1 MGHRA and CDR2 YSYEKL. The V gene end was trimmed by 7 bases and the J gene end by 9 bases; junction bases not matched to a gene: 11. CDR3 size: 14 residues.

For this clone: Relative to the germline gene, one junction end is altered; a read error may explain this. The chain couples TRBV6-1 to TRBJ2-7; 7 positions agree with TRBD1. The CDR3 is made up of 14 amino acids. Germline loops: CDR1 MNHNS, CDR2 SASEGT. CDR3 loop: CASSEGTEFYEQYF. DNA for the CDR3: TGTGCCAGCAGCGAAGGGACAGAATTCTACGAGCAGTACTTC.

The rearrangement links TRBV7-6 to TRBJ2-1; TRBD2 aligns across 9 bases. Germline CDR1 reads SGHVS; CDR2 reads FNYEAQ. V trimming: 1 base; J trimming: 6 bases; junction bases outside the gene matches: 7. The CDR3 has 16 amino acids. CDR3 nucleotide sequence: TGTGCCAGCAGCTTAGTAGGCGGGAGGGTACCCAATGAGCAGTTCTTC. It encodes CASSLVGGRVPNEQFF.

This chain connects TRBV18 to TRBJ2-7; D might be TRBD2 (5 bases). The length of the CDR3 is 14 residues. CDR1 is KGHSH, CDR2 LQKENI, per germline. V lost 2 bases, J lost 2 bases, and 10 bases lay in between. The DNA for the CDR3 is TGTGCCAGCTCACCAGACTATCAGACCTACGAGCAGTACTTC. This sequence encodes CASSPDYQTYEQYF.

This chain links TRBV4-3 with TRBJ1-4; 7 bases map to TRBD1. From germline, CDR1 is LGHNA and CDR2 YSLEER. The ends lost 0 bases at V and 3 bases at J; junction bases unmatched: 10. The CDR3 is made up of 18 amino acids. CDR3 bases: TGCGCCAGCAGCCAAGATTTGAATAGGGGGCCTTCTAATGAAAAACTGTTTTTT. It encodes CASSQDLNRGPSNEKLFF.

This chain connects TRBV11-2 to TRBJ2-1; 11 positions agree with TRBD2. CDR3 length: 15 amino acids. Germline V gene data show CDR1 as SGHAT and CDR2 as FQNNGV. V trimming: 0 bases; J trimming: 8 bases; junction bases outside the gene matches: 3. The CDR3 DNA reads TGTGCCAGCAGCTTAGAACTAGCGGGAGCCTATGAGCAGTTCTTC. This gives the protein CASSLELAGAYEQFF.